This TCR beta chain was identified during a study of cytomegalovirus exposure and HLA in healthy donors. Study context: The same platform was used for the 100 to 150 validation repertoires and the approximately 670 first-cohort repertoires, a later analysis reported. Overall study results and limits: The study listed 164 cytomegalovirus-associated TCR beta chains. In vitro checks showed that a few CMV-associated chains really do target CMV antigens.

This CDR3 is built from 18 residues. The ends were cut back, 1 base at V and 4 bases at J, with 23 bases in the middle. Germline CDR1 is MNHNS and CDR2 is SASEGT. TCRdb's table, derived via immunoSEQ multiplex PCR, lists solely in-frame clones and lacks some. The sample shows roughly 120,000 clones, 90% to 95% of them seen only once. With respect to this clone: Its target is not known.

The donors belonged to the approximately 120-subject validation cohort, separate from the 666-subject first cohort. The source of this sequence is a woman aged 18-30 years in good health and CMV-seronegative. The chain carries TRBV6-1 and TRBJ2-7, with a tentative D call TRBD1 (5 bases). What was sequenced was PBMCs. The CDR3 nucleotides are TGTGCCAGCAGTGAAGGATTTTGGGGCAGGGCCCTTGAATACGAGCAGTACTTC. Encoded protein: CASSEGFWGRALEYEQYF.